The 19 T cell receptor beta chains given below trace back to one sample, sequenced in a study of blood T cell repertoires in COVID-19. Produced via immunoSEQ multiplex PCR; TCRdb's table is partial and in-frame only. The sample lists roughly 140,000 clones; roughly 90% were seen once. Sequencing was done on a sample of peripheral blood. Receptors originate from a man between 50 and 59 years old with active or convalescent COVID-19.

The CDR3 loop reads CASRESNQPQHF. The CDR3 region has the DNA TGTGCCAGCAGAGAGAGCAATCAGCCCCAGCATTTT. This chain uses TRBV27 with TRBJ1-5; unclear D gene. The V gene lost 6 bases and the J gene lost 1 base, with 4 bases spanning the gap. Germline V lookup: CDR1 MNHEY, CDR2 SMNVEV (reference sequence). This CDR3 has 12 residues.

This clone has only a few counts. The chain joins TRBV19 to TRBJ2-7; 8 bases match TRBD1. V shed 4 bases, J shed 3 bases, and the junction held 8 bases outside the gene matches. The germline gives CDR1 LNHDA, CDR2 SQIVND (reference sequence). The CDR3 sequence is 15 residues long. The CDR3 spells CASSTYYGQGYEQYF. For the CDR3, the DNA is TGTGCCAGTAGTACATATTATGGACAGGGCTACGAGCAGTACTTC.

The chain joins TRBV4-1 to TRBJ2-3; no definite D call. This CDR3 has 13 amino acids. The V gene lost 6 bases and the J gene lost 3 bases, with 10 bases spanning the gap. Germline loops: CDR1 MGHRA, CDR2 YSYEKL. CDR3 amino acids: CASRRHGTDTQYF. The CDR3 DNA follows: TGCGCCAGCAGGAGACATGGGACAGATACGCAGTATTTT.

This clone appeared once. The CDR3 loop is CASSQETGDTSGANVLTF. The DNA for the CDR3 is TGCGCCAGCAGCCAAGAGACAGGGGATACCTCTGGGGCCAACGTCCTGACTTTC. This chain connects TRBV4-1 to TRBJ2-6; 8 bases are a match to TRBD1. The germline gives CDR1 MGHRA, CDR2 YSYEKL. V gave up 0 bases and J gave up 0 bases; unmatched junction bases: 4. The CDR3 is 18 residues long.

The gene calls are TRBV6-4 and TRBJ2-7; possible D gene TRBD2, 6 bases. CDR3 size: 15 residues. The V end lost 4 bases, the J end lost 1 base, and 14 bases lay between the germline ends. The germline gives CDR1 MRHNA, CDR2 SNTAGT. The CDR3: CASSAEEGGSYEQYF. CDR3 nucleotides: TGTGCCAGCAGTGCAGAGGAGGGTGGATCCTACGAGCAGTACTTC.

The J gene is TRBJ1-6, the V gene TRBV27; 9 bases align to TRBD1. The CDR3 has 14 amino acids. V dropped 6 bases and J dropped 8; count of bases not matched to a gene: 5. From germline, CDR1 is MNHEY and CDR2 SMNVEV (reference sequence). The CDR3 DNA is TGTGCCAGCAGGGACCACAGGGGGCATTCACCCCTCCACTTT. It encodes CASRDHRGHSPLHF.

The chain has TRBV27 and TRBJ1-4; 9 bases fit TRBD1. CDR1 is MNHEY and CDR2 is SMNVEV in the germline V gene (reference sequence). The CDR3 loop spans 15 amino acids. Germline trimming cut 5 bases from V and 8 bases from J; bases unmatched to any gene: 9. CDR3 sequence: CASSRRDRAGEKLFF. CDR3 nucleotides: TGTGCCAGCAGTCGCCGGGACAGGGCCGGGGAAAAACTGTTTTTT.

CDR3 coding DNA: TGTGCCACCAGTTATAGGGGCGGCGAGCAGTACTTC. This gives the protein CATSYRGGEQYF. V and J are TRBV24-1 and TRBJ2-7, with D perhaps TRBD1 (5 bases). The germline CDR1 and CDR2 sequences are KGHDR and SFDVKD. CDR3 length equals 12 residues. V lost 6 bases to trimming and J lost 6 bases, with 11 bases between them.

V gene TRBV19 combines with J gene TRBJ1-5; tentatively, D is TRBD1 (6 bases). CDR3 length: 15 residues. V gave up 1 base and J gave up 6 bases, with 13 bases separating them. Germline V gene data show CDR1 as LNHDA and CDR2 as SQIVND (reference sequence). The CDR3 spells CASSIVNREGQPQHF. CDR3 sequence (DNA): TGTGCCAGTAGTATAGTCAACAGGGAAGGTCAGCCCCAGCATTTT.

This clone was seen at least ten times. The chain uses TRBV2 and TRBJ1-1, with 7 nucleotides matching TRBD1. V shed 1 base and J 5 bases; nucleotides not matched to a gene: 4. Germline values: CDR1 SNHLY, CDR2 FYNNEI. The CDR3 is 14 residues long. The CDR3 nucleotides read TGTGCCAGCAGTGAAGGCAGGGGGAGGACTGAAGCTTTCTTT. Encoded protein: CASSEGRGRTEAFF.

The chain couples TRBV7-2 to TRBJ2-6; no clear D. Germline CDR1 is SGHTA and CDR2 is FQGNSA. Between the trimmed V and J ends, which lost 2 bases and 2 bases, there was a span of 4 bases. The CDR3 loop spans 14 amino acids. The CDR3 DNA reads as TGTGCCAGCAGCTTACTTGCTGGGGCCAACGTCCTGACTTTC. Translated: CASSLLAGANVLTF.

This chain uses TRBV21-1 with TRBJ2-1; the table gives TRBD1 as D, unverified against the DNA. TRBV21-1 is classified as a pseudogene. The CDR3 extends over 19 amino acids. The CDR3: CASSPLSLGQEGVYNEQFF. The CDR3 DNA follows: TGTGCCAGCAGCCCCCTCTCGTTGGGACAGGAAGGGGTCTACAATGAGCAGTTCTTC.

As to this clone: Sequence at one end of the junction differs from germline and may be a read error. The V call is TRBV6-5, the J call TRBJ1-5, with 9 bases aligning to TRBD1. CDR1 is MNHEY, CDR2 SVGAGI, per germline. The CDR3 consists of 15 residues. CDR3 DNA: TGTGCCAGCAGTGACTCCGGGACAGGGTATCAGCCCCAGCATTTT. It is translated as CASSDSGTGYQPQHF.

The chain links TRBV6-5 to TRBJ1-6; the match to TRBD1 covers 8 bases. V dropped 5 bases and J dropped 10; count of bases not matched to a gene: 7. Germline V gene lookup returns CDR1 MNHEY and CDR2 SVGAGI. This CDR3 has 14 amino acids. The CDR3 here is CASSRTGRGSPLHF. The CDR3 DNA reads TGTGCCAGCAGTCGGACAGGGAGGGGATCACCCCTCCACTTT.

J is TRBJ1-4 and V is TRBV28; 12 bases match TRBD1. Trimming cost V 6 bases and J 10 bases; bases outside gene matches: 6. The CDR3 loop spans 14 amino acids. Germline V gives CDR1 MDHEN, CDR2 SYDVKM. CDR3 in amino acids: CASRGTGGEGKLFF. CDR3 nucleotide sequence: TGTGCCAGCAGGGGGACAGGGGGCGAGGGAAAACTGTTTTTT.

V and J are TRBV7-3 and TRBJ2-3; TRBD1 matches 7 bases. V lost 3 bases to trimming and J lost 6 bases; unmatched junction nucleotides: 3. Germline V CDR1 and CDR2: SGHTA, FQGTGA. CDR3 length: 13 residues. CDR3 in amino acids: CASSLTGYDTQYF. DNA of the CDR3: TGTGCCAGCAGCTTGACAGGGTATGATACGCAGTATTTT.

This clone was recorded a few times. This chain joins TRBV7-9 and TRBJ1-6; no reliable D call. The CDR3 covers 15 residues. The V end lost 5 bases, the J end lost 5 bases, and 13 bases lay between the germline ends. CDR1 and CDR2 (germline): SEHNR, FQNEAQ (reference sequence). The CDR3 reads CASSPLRMNNSPLHF. As DNA, the CDR3 is TGTGCCAGCAGCCCTTTGCGCATGAATAATTCACCCCTCCACTTT.

V gene TRBV5-4 combines with J gene TRBJ2-3, with D tentatively TRBD1 (6 bases). Germline V gene lookup returns CDR1 SGHNT and CDR2 YYREEE (reference sequence). The CDR3 extends over 15 amino acids. Trimming removed 4 bases at V and 4 bases at J, with 16 bases between. The CDR3: CASSEKANRADTQYF. The CDR3 nucleotides read TGTGCCAGCAGCGAGAAAGCAAACAGGGCAGATACGCAGTATTTT.

V is TRBV18 and J is TRBJ1-2; 10 bases are shared with TRBD1. The V segment lost 0 bases and the J segment 2 bases; nucleotides outside the gene matches: 6. Germline V CDR1 and CDR2: KGHSH, LQKENI. The CDR3 runs 17 residues. CDR3 DNA sequence: TGTGCCAGCTCACCACCGGGACAGGGGAGGGAAAACTATGGCTACACCTTC. This translates into CASSPPGQGRENYGYTF.